The entry below gives a single TCR beta chain sequence along with its context. Its specificity is not known. This entry comes from a study of blood T cells in healthy people across ages. Broader study findings: More naive CD4+ cells and higher diversity were found in long-lived than in aged donors.

CDR1 is SGHTA and CDR2 is FQGNSA in the germline V gene. The CDR3 runs to 17 residues. A second 7 to 11 cycle PCR used barcoded and J-beta primers. TCRdb recomputed calls from the 5' RACE reads with MiXCR, one row per CDR3 protein. The sample lists 1.4 million to 1.5 million distinct CDR3 sequences, around 39% occurring once. This chain links TRBV7-2 with TRBJ2-1; the match to TRBD2 covers 12 bases. The J call may be incorrect, as the DNA end agrees better with TRBJ2-7. Sequenced input: blood. This receptor was obtained from a woman under 30 in good health. The CDR3 protein is CASSLTLAGGPYNEQYF. The CDR3 region has the DNA TGTGCCAGCAGCCTTACGCTAGCGGGGGGGCCCTACAATGAGCAGTACTTC.